The 32 T cell receptor beta chains given below trace back to one sample, sequenced in a study of control samples from healthy donors and cancer patients. Assay: immunoSEQ multiplex PCR; the TCRdb copy retains only in-frame clones and omits some. The sample holds 90,000 to 140,000 clones, around 82% seen once. Sequenced input: blood. Receptors were obtained from a woman aged 45-65 years in good health.

The chain combines TRBV7-2 with TRBJ2-1, with no clear D. Between the trimmed V and J ends, which lost 4 bases and 0 bases, there was a span of 7 bases. The germline V gene has CDR1 SGHTA and CDR2 FQGNSA. The CDR3 is 14 amino acids. The CDR3 loop is CASSSTTSYNEQFF. The CDR3 DNA reads TGTGCCAGCAGCTCCACCACCTCCTACAATGAGCAGTTCTTC. The full variable domain, its missing parts supplied by reference TRBV7-2 and TRBJ2-1, is GAGVSQSPSNKVTEKGKDVELRCDPISGHTALYWYRQSLGQGLEFLIYFQGNSAPDKSGLPSDRFSAERTGGSVSTLTIQRTQQEDSAVYLCASSSTTSYNEQFFGPGTRLTVL.

The rearrangement uses TRBV5-1 and TRBJ2-1; D call uncertain. The CDR3 is 12 amino acids. V was pared by 1 base and J by 10 bases, with 9 bases between. CDR1 is SGHRS and CDR2 is YFSETQ in the germline V gene. In nucleotides, the CDR3 is TGCGCCAGCAGCTTGCGTGGCCAGGAGCAGTTCTTC. Translating gives CASSLRGQEQFF.

The chain has TRBV3-1 (or the pseudogene TRBV3-2) and TRBJ1-2, with 8 bases aligning to TRBD1. The germline V gene has CDR1 LGHDT and CDR2 YNNKEL (reference sequence). The CDR3 is 18 amino acids. The V and J ends lost 0 bases and 1 base, in that order; junction bases with no gene match: 10. The CDR3 region is CASSQERDRGDNNYGYTF. The CDR3 DNA sequence: TGTGCCAGCAGCCAAGAGAGAGACAGGGGCGACAATAACTATGGCTACACCTTC.

This sequence joins TRBV6-1 and TRBJ1-5; D remains ambiguous. This CDR3 contains 13 residues. Germline V CDR1 and CDR2: MNHNS, SASEGT. V was cut by 1 base and J by 4 bases, with 5 bases left in between. The DNA of the CDR3 is TGTGCCAGCAGTGAAGTGGAGAATCAGCCCCAGCATTTT. Translated, it gives CASSEVENQPQHF.

The chain employs TRBV5-6 and TRBJ2-5; 9 positions match TRBD1. The V and J ends lost 4 bases and 5 bases, in that order; junction bases with no gene match: 3. From germline, CDR1 is SGHDT and CDR2 YYEEEE. This CDR3 contains 13 residues. CDR3 protein: CASSGDRVETQYF. As DNA, the CDR3 is TGTGCCAGCAGCGGGGACAGGGTGGAGACCCAGTACTTC.

J is TRBJ2-7 and V is TRBV5-4; no definite D call. Per the germline V gene, CDR1 is SGHNT and CDR2 is YYREEE (reference sequence). The V gene lost 0 bases and the J gene lost 2 bases, with 6 bases spanning the gap. The CDR3 is made up of 13 amino acids. CDR3 sequence: CASSLEGPYEQYF. CDR3 DNA: TGTGCCAGCAGCTTGGAAGGACCCTACGAGCAGTACTTC.

The chain combines TRBV9 with TRBJ2-3; TRBD1 aligns across 10 bases. The germline CDR1 and CDR2 sequences are SGDLS and YYNGEE. The CDR3 sequence is 16 residues long. The junction had 8 bases not matched to a gene; V was cut back by 4 bases and J by 3 bases. CDR3 bases: TGTGCCAGCAGCCCGACAGGGGGCGGTCGGACAGATACGCAGTATTTT. Translation gives CASSPTGGGRTDTQYF.

The J gene is TRBJ2-7, the V gene TRBV11-2, with no clear D. This CDR3 region has 13 residues. CDR1 SGHAT and CDR2 FQNNGV come from the germline V gene. Trimming pared 8 bases from V and 1 base from J, leaving 12 bases between. The CDR3 sequence is CASEDWASYEQYF. The CDR3 DNA sequence: TGTGCCAGCGAGGATTGGGCATCCTACGAGCAGTACTTC.

This clone was seen more than once but under ten times. The chain combines TRBV4-3 with TRBJ1-6, with unresolved D. Trimming stripped 1 base from V and 5 bases from J, with 9 bases between. CDR3 length equals 15 residues. CDR1 is LGHNA and CDR2 is YSLEER in the germline V gene. The CDR3 is CASSQGSADNSPLHF. The CDR3 bases are TGCGCCAGCAGCCAAGGTTCTGCAGATAATTCACCCCTCCACTTT.

This rearrangement joins TRBV5-1 to TRBJ2-5; TRBD2 aligns across 12 bases. This CDR3 has 15 amino acids. Germline V gene sequence: CDR1 SGHRS, CDR2 YFSETQ. The V gene end was trimmed by 4 bases and the J gene end by 1 base; junction bases not matched to a gene: 2. CDR3 bases: TGCGCCAGCAGCACTAGCGGGAGGACCCAAGAGACCCAGTACTTC. Its protein is CASSTSGRTQETQYF.

J is TRBJ2-3 and V is TRBV27; D is undetermined. In germline, CDR1 is MNHEY, CDR2 SMNVEV (reference sequence). The V end lost 5 bases, the J end lost 6 bases, and 9 bases lay between the germline ends. This CDR3 spans 12 amino acids. The CDR3 bases are TGTGCCAGCAGTCACCCCTTTGATACGCAGTATTTT. It is translated as CASSHPFDTQYF.

This chain connects TRBV11-3 to TRBJ2-2, with TRBD2 as a possible D gene (6 bases). The germline V and J ends were trimmed by 5 bases and 1 base, with 14 bases remaining between them. Germline V lookup: CDR1 SGHNT, CDR2 YENEEA. The CDR3 has 16 amino acids. The CDR3 DNA sequence: TGTGCCAGCAGCATATATAGCGGATTGAACACCGGGGAGCTGTTTTTT. Amino acids: CASSIYSGLNTGELFF.

The J gene is TRBJ2-2, the V gene TRBV23-1; 9 bases fit TRBD1. Being an ORF, TRBV23-1 has a function that is uncertain. There are 16 residues in the CDR3. V lost 2 bases and J lost 8; bases outside the gene matches: 9. The CDR3 is CASSQVDRGKGGELFF. In DNA form, the CDR3 reads TGCGCCAGCAGTCAAGTGGACAGGGGAAAAGGGGGGGAGCTGTTTTTT.

This chain joins TRBV19 and TRBJ1-1; D remains unclear. CDR3 length: 14 residues. Germline CDR1 LNHDA, CDR2 SQIVND (reference sequence). The V end was cut by 3 bases, the J end by 1 base, with 9 bases between. The CDR3 nucleotides read TGTGCCAGTAGTATTCGGCCAGGGAACACTGAAGCTTTCTTT. Amino acids: CASSIRPGNTEAFF.

The rearrangement links TRBV29-1 to TRBJ2-5; 7 positions match TRBD1. The CDR3 contains 12 residues. Trimming took 2 bases from V and 5 from J; bases not matched to a gene: 2. Per the germline V gene, CDR1 is SQVTM and CDR2 is ANQGSEA. CDR3 sequence reads: CSVESRGETQYF. The CDR3 coding sequence is TGCAGCGTTGAATCCAGGGGGGAGACCCAGTACTTC.

CDR3 sequence reads: CASSTRQGASKNIQYF. Written as DNA, the CDR3 is TGTGCCAGCAGTACCCGACAGGGGGCTTCCAAAAACATTCAGTACTTC. The chain employs TRBV28 and TRBJ2-4; 10 positions match TRBD1. Germline CDR1 and CDR2: MDHEN and SYDVKM. J lost 2 bases, V lost 5 bases, and 6 bases had no gene match. The CDR3 length is 16 residues.

This chain links TRBV3-1 (or the pseudogene TRBV3-2) with TRBJ2-2; 7 bases map to TRBD1. V lost 4 bases to trimming and J lost 6 bases; unmatched junction nucleotides: 2. CDR1 is LGHDT, CDR2 YNNKEL, per germline (reference sequence). This CDR3 spans 13 amino acids. The CDR3 DNA sequence: TGTGCCAGCAGCCTTACAGGGGCCGGGGAGCTGTTTTTT. Its translation: CASSLTGAGELFF.

This clone was recorded a few times. This chain uses TRBV7-6 with TRBJ2-2; 7 nucleotides match TRBD1. J lost 3 bases, V lost 6 bases, and 4 bases had no gene match. CDR3 length: 14 residues. Germline V gene lookup returns CDR1 SGHVS and CDR2 FNYEAQ. For the CDR3, the DNA is TGTGCCAGCAGGTTGCAGGGGGACACCGGGGAGCTGTTTTTT. Translation gives CASRLQGDTGELFF.

This chain links TRBV10-2 with TRBJ2-1; D is tentatively TRBD1 or TRBD2 (5 bases each). Per germline, CDR1 WSHSY and CDR2 SAAADI. Trimming left V 2 bases short and J 8 bases short, with 13 bases between. The CDR3 runs to 14 residues. DNA of the CDR3: TGCGCCAGCAGTGAGGGGGGTAGTGGCTATGAGCAGTTCTTC. It specifies CASSEGGSGYEQFF.

To note about this clone: The junction shows a germline mismatch at one end, possibly a read error. The V and J genes are TRBV6-9 and TRBJ2-2; tentatively, D is TRBD2 (5 bases). This CDR3 has 12 residues. In germline, CDR1 is MNHGY, CDR2 SVAAGI. DNA of the CDR3: TGTGCCAGCAGTTCCCCGCACCGGGGAGCTGTTTTT. Protein sequence: CASSSPHRGAVF.

The gene calls are TRBV5-1 and TRBJ2-5, with D uncertain. The CDR3 extends over 13 amino acids. Germline-derived CDR1 and CDR2 are SGHRS and YFSETQ. Trimming took 4 bases from V and 4 from J, leaving 11 bases between them. This CDR3 reads CASSTMTGETQYF. The CDR3 DNA reads TGCGCCAGCAGCACTATGACTGGAGAGACCCAGTACTTC.

The rearrangement uses TRBV4-1 and TRBJ2-7; 11 bases match TRBD2. Losses at the gene ends were 2 bases for V and 2 bases for J; bases not matched to a gene: 2. CDR1 and CDR2 from the germline V gene are MGHRA and YSYEKL. The CDR3 extends over 15 amino acids. CDR3 protein: CASSQRLAGPYEQYF. The CDR3 nucleotides read TGCGCCAGCAGCCAACGACTAGCGGGGCCCTACGAGCAGTACTTC.

The chain has TRBV2 and TRBJ1-3; TRBD1 might be the D (6 bases). The CDR3 contains 16 residues. V lost 8 bases to trimming and J lost 0 bases, with 17 bases between them. Germline assignment: CDR1 SNHLY and CDR2 FYNNEI. The CDR3 protein is CASGGTTLFSGNTIYF. The CDR3 nucleotides read TGTGCCAGCGGGGGGACAACCCTATTCTCTGGAAACACCATATATTTT.

This clone appeared a few times. The chain is built from TRBV19 and TRBJ2-1, with TRBD2 identical over 7 bases. With 10 bases clipped from V and 9 bases from J, the junction kept 12 bases outside the gene matches. Germline V CDR1 and CDR2: LNHDA, SQIVND (reference sequence). The CDR3 runs 13 residues. The CDR3 region is CATKAGTSIEQFF. CDR3 DNA: TGTGCCACTAAAGCGGGGACGAGTATTGAGCAGTTCTTC. The whole variable domain, filled in from reference TRBV19 and TRBJ2-1, reads DGGITQSPKYLFRKEGQNVTLSCEQNLNHDAMYWYRQDPGQGLRLIYYSQIVNDFQKGDIAEGYSVSREKKESFPLTVTSAQKNPTAFYLCATKAGTSIEQFFGPGTRLTVL.

DNA of the CDR3: TGTGCCAGCAGCTTGGACGGAGATCAGCCCCAGCATTTT. The encoded protein is CASSLDGDQPQHF. J is TRBJ1-5 and V is TRBV5-4; D remains unclear. The V and J ends lost 0 bases and 5 bases respectively, with 6 bases between them. Germline V gene data show CDR1 as SGHNT and CDR2 as YYREEE (reference sequence). This CDR3 has 13 residues.

To note about this clone: Distinct nucleotide sequences in the sample also encode this CDR3. V gene TRBV5-4 combines with J gene TRBJ2-5; TRBD2 matches 8 bases. The germline V gene has CDR1 SGHNT and CDR2 YYREEE (reference sequence). The V and J ends lost 4 bases and 0 bases, in that order; junction bases with no gene match: 8. The CDR3 consists of 16 residues. CDR3 sequence reads: CASSRGGRVDQETQYF. For the CDR3, the DNA is TGTGCCAGCAGCCGCGGGGGGAGAGTTGACCAAGAGACCCAGTACTTC. Based on the CDR3 plus reference TRBV5-4 and TRBJ2-5, the full variable domain is ETGVTQSPTHLIKTRGQQVTLRCSSQSGHNTVSWYQQALGQGPQFIFQYYREEENGRGNFPPRFSGLQFPNYSSELNVNALELDDSALYLCASSRGGRVDQETQYFGPGTRLLVL.

The chain joins TRBV5-1 to TRBJ1-5; D remains unclear. CDR1 is SGHRS, CDR2 YFSETQ, per germline. The CDR3 is made up of 15 amino acids. Trimming stripped 4 bases from V and 3 bases from J, with 14 bases between. In nucleotides, the CDR3 is TGCGCCAGCAGCGTAGACGGAAGCCCCAATCAGCCCCAGCATTTT. Translation gives CASSVDGSPNQPQHF.

The V gene is TRBV10-2, the J gene TRBJ1-5; D possibly corresponds to TRBD1 (5 bases). Trimming left V 7 bases short and J 1 base short, with 11 bases between. Germline lookup yields CDR1 WSHSY and CDR2 SAAADI. The CDR3 runs 14 residues. The CDR3 region is CASTWGWSNQPQHF. The CDR3 nucleotides read TGCGCCAGCACCTGGGGGTGGAGCAATCAGCCCCAGCATTTT.

CDR3 residues: CASSLLGSSYNEQFF. The CDR3 bases are TGTGCCAGCAGCTTATTGGGGAGCTCCTACAATGAGCAGTTCTTC. The V and J genes are TRBV5-4 and TRBJ2-1; D possibly corresponds to TRBD2 (5 bases). This CDR3 has 15 residues. The V gene lost 2 bases and the J gene lost 0 bases, with 9 bases spanning the gap. Germline loops: CDR1 SGHNT, CDR2 YYREEE (reference sequence).

CDR3 in DNA: TGTGCCAGCAGTAACCCTGCGGCAGATACGCAGTATTTT. This sequence encodes CASSNPAADTQYF. The chain links TRBV6-2 or TRBV6-3 to TRBJ2-3; D uncertain. The CDR3 contains 13 residues. Germline V gives CDR1 MNHEY, CDR2 SVGEGT. The germline V and J ends were trimmed by 5 bases and 4 bases, with 10 bases remaining between them.

The CDR3 spells CASQDRARAEAFF. CDR3 DNA: TGTGCCAGCCAGGACAGGGCTAGAGCTGAAGCTTTCTTT. The chain has TRBV27 and TRBJ1-1; 8 bases map to TRBD1. In germline, CDR1 is MNHEY, CDR2 SMNVEV (reference sequence). V trimming: 8 bases; J trimming: 6 bases; junction bases outside the gene matches: 8. The CDR3 extends over 13 amino acids.

The table lists this clone with a few counts. This rearrangement joins TRBV6-6 to TRBJ1-3; 8 nucleotides agree with TRBD1. The J segment lost 2 bases and the V segment lost 4 bases, leaving 4 bases of the junction unmatched. CDR1 is MNHNY and CDR2 is SVGAGI in the germline V gene (reference sequence). This CDR3 is 15 amino acids long. CDR3 DNA sequence: TGTGCCAGCAGTTCCCCGGACAGGGCTGGAAACACCATATATTTT. This gives the protein CASSSPDRAGNTIYF.